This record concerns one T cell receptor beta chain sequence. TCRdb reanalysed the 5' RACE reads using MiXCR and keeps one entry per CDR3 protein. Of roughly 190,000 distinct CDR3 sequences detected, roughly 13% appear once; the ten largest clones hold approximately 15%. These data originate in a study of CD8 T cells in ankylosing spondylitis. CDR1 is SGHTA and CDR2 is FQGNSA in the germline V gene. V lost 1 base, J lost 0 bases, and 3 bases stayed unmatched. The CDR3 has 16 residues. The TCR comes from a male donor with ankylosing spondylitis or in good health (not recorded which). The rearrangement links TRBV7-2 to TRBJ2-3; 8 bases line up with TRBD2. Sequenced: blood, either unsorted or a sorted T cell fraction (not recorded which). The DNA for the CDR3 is TGTGCCAGCAGCTTAGTAGCGGGATCTAGCACAGATACGCAGTATTTT. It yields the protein CASSLVAGSSTDTQYF.